The rows below give T cell receptor beta chains drawn from one sample of a study of lymphopenia after photon versus proton radiotherapy. TCRdb keeps only in-frame clones here, not all; method: immunoSEQ multiplex PCR. The table has tens of thousands of clones, roughly 89% seen once; the top ten hold 11%. This specimen was peripheral blood, taken from a patient treated with proton-based radiotherapy. The origin of the receptors is a man older than 75 with esophageal cancer. Both conserved end residues are part of each CDR3. D genes are given only for firm matches. Expanded clones get a size class; other rows say once, few or many, or leave the size out.

d_call j_call clone_size v_call cdr3_nt cdr3_aa
- TRBJ1-3 - TRBV6-5 TGTGCCAGCAGATACAGGGATCTGGAGAACACCATATATTTT CASRYRDLENTIYF
TRBD2 TRBJ2-3 once TRBV10-3 TGTGCCATCAGTGAGGCACTAGCGGGGTCTAGCACAGATACGCAGTATTTT CAISEALAGSSTDTQYF
- TRBJ2-5 - TRBV7-2 TGTGCCAGCAGCTCGATAGCAGAGCAGTACTTC CASSSIAEQYF
- TRBJ2-3 - TRBV6-1 TGTGCCAGCATACGCGACCGCACAGATACGCAGTATTTT CASIRDRTDTQYF
TRBD1 TRBJ2-2 - TRBV5-4 TGTGCCAGCAGCGGGACAGCAACGAACACCGGGGAGCTGTTTTTT CASSGTATNTGELFF
TRBD1 TRBJ1-2 - TRBV10-3 TGTGCCATCAGTTCACAGGGGATGGCCCAAGCTAACTATGGCTACACCTTC CAISSQGMAQANYGYTF
TRBD2 TRBJ2-2 few TRBV7-9 TGTGCCAGCAGCTTTAGCGGGCCTACGAACACCGGGGAGCTGTTTTTT CASSFSGPTNTGELFF
- TRBJ1-1 - TRBV19 TGTGCCAGTAGTAACCCTCATGGGGGTACTGAAGCTTTCTTT CASSNPHGGTEAFF
- TRBJ2-1 - TRBV15 TGTGCCACCAGCAGAGATCCCACAGGTCGGTACAATGAGCAGTTCTTC CATSRDPTGRYNEQFF
TRBD2 TRBJ2-5 - TRBV23-1 TGCGCCAGCAGTCAACCCCCCCATTCGGGGCGGGAGCTGGAGACCCAGTACTTC CASSQPPHSGRELETQYF
- TRBJ2-7 - TRBV6-6 TGTGCCAGCAGCGACATAGAAAACGAGCAGTACTTC CASSDIENEQYF
- TRBJ2-1 - TRBV27 TGTGCCAGCAGCTCAAGGGGGGGTGAGGGGTATGAGCAGTTCTTC CASSSRGGEGYEQFF
- TRBJ1-6 - TRBV18 TGTGCCAGCTCACGTAGCAGCAGCTCCTATAATTCACCCCTCCACTTT CASSRSSSSYNSPLHF
TRBD1 TRBJ1-2 - TRBV13 TGTGCCAGCACCATTGACAGGGTGTTATATGGCTACACCTTC CASTIDRVLYGYTF
- TRBJ1-1 - TRBV27 TGTGCCAGCAGTTTAAAGTACGACACTGAAGCTTTCTTT CASSLKYDTEAFF
- TRBJ1-6 - TRBV2 TGTGCCAGTAAAAATATAGGGACGGGCTCACCCCTCCACTTT CASKNIGTGSPLHF
- TRBJ1-6 - TRBV6-5 TGTGCCAGCGGCAGGGTTTTTTCTAATTCACCCCTCCACTTT CASGRVFSNSPLHF
TRBD2 TRBJ2-3 - TRBV5-6 TGTGCCAGCAGAGGACTAGCGGGGGTCACAGATACGCAGTATTTT CASRGLAGVTDTQYF
- TRBJ1-1 - TRBV30 TGTGCCTGGAGTGTACCCTCTCCTCAGGGGAACACTGAAGCTTTCTTT CAWSVPSPQGNTEAFF
- TRBJ2-1 - TRBV2 TGTGCCAGCAGTGACAGATCTGACTACAATGAGCAGTTCTTC CASSDRSDYNEQFF
TRBD1 TRBJ2-2 - TRBV7-2 TGTGCCAGCAGCTTAGCGGCAGGGGGCCGGAACACCGGGGAGCTGTTTTTT CASSLAAGGRNTGELFF
- TRBJ1-3 - TRBV5-1 TGCGCCAGCAGCTTGGCCGGGGTCGGAGGGGGAGGAAACACCATATATTTT CASSLAGVGGGGNTIYF
TRBD1 TRBJ1-6 - TRBV19 TGTGCCAGTAGTAAGGGACAGAGTAATTCACCCCTCCACTTT CASSKGQSNSPLHF
- TRBJ1-6 - TRBV2 TGTGCCAGCAGTGAAGTAGCGGGATTGGCACCCCTCCACTTT CASSEVAGLAPLHF
TRBD2 TRBJ2-5 few TRBV7-9 TGTGCCAGCAGCTTAGTTAGCGGGAGTTCGAGAGAGACCCAGTACTTC CASSLVSGSSRETQYF
TRBD1 TRBJ1-4 - TRBV2 TGTGCCAGCAGGGTTACAGGGGAACTGTTTTTT CASRVTGELFF
- TRBJ1-5 - TRBV2 TGTGCCACAAAAGGAGAACATCAGCCCCAGCATTTT CATKGEHQPQHF